The 16 T cell receptor beta chains presented below share a single source sample, sequenced in a study of shared clonotypes between healthy human individuals. Sequencing used immunoSEQ multiplex PCR; TCRdb keeps in-frame clones, though not all of them. The sample holds some 450,000 clones, roughly three quarters seen once. The sample taken for sequencing was PBMCs. The receptors originated from a woman aged 40 to 50 in good health. Some clones in this sample may be carry-over from other donors' samples.

This clone was seen just once. V and J are TRBV10-3 and TRBJ1-2, with 7 bases that match TRBD1. CDR1 is ENHRY, CDR2 SYGVKD, per germline. This CDR3 has 14 amino acids. The junction had 4 bases not matched to a gene; V was cut back by 6 bases and J by 0 bases. The DNA of the CDR3 is TGTGCCATCAGCGAAGGGACAGCTAACTATGGCTACACCTTC. Protein sequence: CAISEGTANYGYTF.

Written as DNA, the CDR3 is TGTGCCAGCAGCGTACAGGGACTAGCGGTACACAATGAGCAGTTCTTC. Amino acid sequence: CASSVQGLAVHNEQFF. The chain combines TRBV9 with TRBJ2-1; 11 bases match TRBD2. Germline V lookup: CDR1 SGDLS, CDR2 YYNGEE. The ends lost 1 base at V and 5 bases at J; junction bases unmatched: 5. The length of the CDR3 is 16 residues.

The rearrangement links TRBV6-5 to TRBJ2-3; TRBD2 is a possible D gene (6 bases). Trimming took off 10 bases at V and 4 bases at J, with 18 bases between the two ends. The CDR3 has 14 residues. Germline V CDR1 and CDR2: MNHEY, SVGAGI. The CDR3 spells CATRWGRSADTQYF. CDR3 in DNA: TGTGCCACCAGATGGGGGAGGAGTGCAGATACGCAGTATTTT.

The rearrangement uses TRBV4-1 and TRBJ1-1, with D perhaps TRBD1 (6 bases). The CDR3 contains 17 residues. Trimming left V 2 bases short and J 1 base short, with 17 bases between. The V gene's germline CDR1 is MGHRA and CDR2 YSYEKL. CDR3 sequence (DNA): TGCGCCAGCAGCCAACCCCTCGCTGACAGGACGAACACTGAAGCTTTCTTT. Its protein product is CASSQPLADRTNTEAFF.

This clone has only one observation. The gene calls are TRBV4-2 and TRBJ1-3, with D perhaps TRBD1 (6 bases). The V and J ends lost 0 bases and 0 bases respectively, with 12 bases between them. CDR1 is LGHNA, CDR2 YNFKEQ, per germline. The CDR3 covers 17 residues. The CDR3 DNA follows: TGTGCCAGCAGCCAAGACCCGGGGGGGGCCTCTGGAAACACCATATATTTT. Amino acids: CASSQDPGGASGNTIYF.

The genes are TRBV7-9 and TRBJ2-1; 10 nucleotides match TRBD1. CDR3 length: 14 residues. CDR1 and CDR2 from the germline V gene are SEHNR and FQNEAQ (reference sequence). V was pared by 2 bases and J by 11 bases, with 6 bases of the junction left unmatched. CDR3: CASSLKTGGDKQFF. For the CDR3, the DNA is TGTGCCAGCAGCTTAAAGACAGGGGGCGATAAGCAGTTCTTC.

The rearrangement joins TRBV28 to TRBJ2-1; perhaps TRBD2 as D (7 bases). CDR1 is MDHEN and CDR2 is SYDVKM in the germline V gene. Trimming shortened V by 7 bases and J by 2 bases, and 12 bases separated the two germline ends. This CDR3 is built from 14 residues. The CDR3 DNA reads TGTGCCAGCAAAGGGGGAGGGACCTACAATGAGCAGTTCTTC. Translated, it gives CASKGGGTYNEQFF.

The gene calls are TRBV6-5 and TRBJ1-2; TRBD1 aligns across 7 bases. Trimming cost V 5 bases and J 4 bases; bases outside gene matches: 7. Per the germline V gene, CDR1 is MNHEY and CDR2 is SVGAGI. The CDR3 spans 14 residues. The CDR3 is CASSSSDRPYGYTF. CDR3 sequence (DNA): TGTGCCAGCAGTAGCTCGGACAGGCCCTATGGCTACACCTTC.

This sequence joins TRBV7-8 and TRBJ2-3, with D unclear. The CDR3 runs to 13 residues. The V end was cut by 1 base, the J end by 2 bases, with 4 bases between. Germline V gene data show CDR1 as SGHVS and CDR2 as FQNEAQ. CDR3 region: CASSLEATDTQYF. CDR3 DNA: TGTGCCAGCAGCTTAGAAGCCACAGATACGCAGTATTTT.

DNA for the CDR3: TGTGCCAGCAGCCCTCCAGCGGGAGGGAGCACCGGGGAGCTGTTTTTT. Protein product: CASSPPAGGSTGELFF. V and J are TRBV28 and TRBJ2-2, with 10 nucleotides matching TRBD2. Germline V lookup: CDR1 MDHEN, CDR2 SYDVKM. V lost 6 bases to trimming and J lost 4 bases; unmatched junction nucleotides: 8. The CDR3 spans 16 residues.

This clone was seen a single time. A far larger clone is a single base away, which makes a read error likely. The chain employs TRBV4-2 and TRBJ2-2; D possibly matches TRBD1 or TRBD2 (5 bases each). Germline CDR1 LGHNA, CDR2 YNFKEQ. CDR3 length: 12 residues. This chain's CDR3 is CASSQGTGELVF. Here the CDR3 DNA reads TGTGCCAGCAGCCAGGGGACCGGGGAGCTGGTTTTT.

This chain uses TRBV15 with TRBJ1-5; TRBD1 might be the D (5 bases). V lost 8 bases and J 4 bases, leaving 12 bases between the germline ends. The CDR3 loop spans 13 amino acids. CDR1 is LNHNV, CDR2 YYDKDF, per germline (reference sequence). DNA of the CDR3: TGTGCCACCTCCGGACGGGGGAATCAGCCCCAGCATTTT. Protein: CATSGRGNQPQHF.

V usage is TRBV10-3 and J usage is TRBJ2-3; no reliable D call. This CDR3 is 14 amino acids long. CDR1 and CDR2 (germline): ENHRY, SYGVKD. V was trimmed by 7 bases and J by 0 bases, leaving 11 bases between them. CDR3 protein: CAIKEALSTDTQYF. CDR3 coding DNA: TGTGCCATCAAGGAAGCGCTTAGCACAGATACGCAGTATTTT.

Concerning this clone itself: A far larger clone is just one base off, so this is likely a read error. The rearrangement links TRBV20-1 to TRBJ2-7; D not certain. V was cut by 2 bases and J by 3 bases, with 5 bases left in between. CDR3 length equals 11 residues. Per germline, CDR1 DFQATT and CDR2 SNEGSKA (reference sequence). The CDR3: CSARLFYEQYF. CDR3 DNA: TGCAGTGCTAGACTATTCTACGAGCAGTACTTC.

The chain has TRBV6-4 and TRBJ2-2; 9 nucleotides line up with TRBD1. This CDR3 has 15 amino acids. Germline lookup yields CDR1 MRHNA and CDR2 SNTAGT. V lost 5 bases to trimming and J lost 3 bases; unmatched junction nucleotides: 4. This CDR3 reads CASSPRQGDTGELFF. In DNA, the CDR3 is TGTGCCAGCAGTCCACGACAGGGGGACACCGGGGAGCTGTTTTTT.

V is TRBV10-1 and J is TRBJ2-3; no clear D. The CDR3 runs 14 residues. Trimming took 0 bases from V and 4 from J, leaving 8 bases between them. Germline-derived CDR1 and CDR2 are WNHNN and SYGVQD (reference sequence). The CDR3 region has the DNA TGCGCCAGCAGTGAGTCGAAGGGTGCAGATACGCAGTATTTT. It is translated as CASSESKGADTQYF.